Reported below is one T cell receptor beta chain. No antigen is known for it. The PCR was carried out with 60 Vbeta primers and 13 Jbeta primers. Sequenced by immunoSEQ multiplex PCR; TCRdb stores in-frame clones only, minus some. The table lists 100,000 to 150,000 clones, 73% of them singletons. The sample belongs to a study of cytomegalovirus exposure and HLA in healthy donors. Study in general: Most donors, roughly 84% of more than 300 genotyped, fell in the Caucasian-associated ancestry cluster. Points from the study as a whole: A highly shared variant cluster was judged a likely technical artifact. Across donors, presence/absence analyses took sequencing depth to be roughly uniform. In a later analysis, at a false discovery rate of 0.05, 16,951 TCR beta sequences matched HLA alleles.

Input material: PBMCs. The sequence was obtained from a woman in her 40s in good health and CMV-seropositive.

The DNA for the CDR3 is TGTGCCAGCAGCCGACTAGCGGGAGGGCGGAACGAGCAGTACTTC. This translates into CASSRLAGGRNEQYF. V is TRBV28 and J is TRBJ2-7, with 14 bases that match TRBD2. Germline CDR1 MDHEN, CDR2 SYDVKM. V lost 6 bases and J lost 5; bases outside the gene matches: 6. This CDR3 is 15 amino acids long.